These 8 T cell receptor beta chains share one sample of origin, sequenced in a study of control samples from healthy donors and cancer patients. Profiling relied on immunoSEQ multiplex PCR, and the TCRdb table lists in-frame clones only, not all of them. The sample has around 110,000 clones, approximately 90% seen once. Sample: PBMCs. The receptors were sampled from a woman aged 45-59 years with colorectal cancer.

This rearrangement joins TRBV18 to TRBJ1-1; no clear D gene. The germline V gene encodes CDR1 KGHSH and CDR2 LQKENI. This CDR3 is 13 amino acids long. V lost 2 bases to trimming and J lost 6 bases, with 10 bases between them. The CDR3 sequence: CASSPGVGAEAFF. CDR3 nucleotides: TGTGCCAGCTCACCAGGGGTAGGCGCTGAAGCTTTCTTT.

This chain joins TRBV9 and TRBJ2-5; D is possibly TRBD1 (6 bases). CDR3 length: 13 amino acids. Trimming took 4 bases from V and 5 from J, leaving 12 bases between them. Looked up from germline, CDR1 is SGDLS and CDR2 is YYNGEE. The CDR3 DNA reads TGTGCCAGCAGCCCCCAGGGGTTCGAGACCCAGTACTTC. This encodes CASSPQGFETQYF. Full variable domain (missing parts from reference TRBV9 and TRBJ2-5): DSGVTQTPKHLITATGQRVTLRCSPRSGDLSVYWYQQSLDQGLQFLIQYYNGEERAKGNILERFSAQQFPDLHSELNLSSLELGDSALYFCASSPQGFETQYFGPGTRLLVL.

The chain is built from TRBV13 and TRBJ1-4, with D possibly TRBD1 on 5 matching bases. CDR3 size: 15 residues. Germline V gene data show CDR1 as PRHDT and CDR2 as FYEKMQ (reference sequence). The V gene lost 6 bases and the J gene lost 3 bases, with 14 bases spanning the gap. The CDR3 nucleotides are TGTGCCAGCAGTTCACGGGGGGTGGCTAATGAAAAACTGTTTTTT. Its translation is CASSSRGVANEKLFF.

The chain has TRBV19 and TRBJ2-1; TRBD2 is a possible D gene (5 bases). Germline loops: CDR1 LNHDA, CDR2 SQIVND (reference sequence). Trimming took off 4 bases at V and 7 bases at J, with 11 bases between the two ends. There are 13 residues in the CDR3. The CDR3 DNA follows: TGTGCCAGTAGTAGGCTAGCTAAGAATGAGCAGTTCTTC. It yields the protein CASSRLAKNEQFF. The full variable domain, completed using reference TRBV19 and TRBJ2-1, is DGGITQSPKYLFRKEGQNVTLSCEQNLNHDAMYWYRQDPGQGLRLIYYSQIVNDFQKGDIAEGYSVSREKKESFPLTVTSAQKNPTAFYLCASSRLAKNEQFFGPGTRLTVL.

This clone has just a few counts. V is TRBV30 and J is TRBJ1-5; no reliable D call. This CDR3 spans 15 amino acids. The germline V and J ends were trimmed by 7 bases and 3 bases, with 19 bases remaining between them. Germline CDR1 is GTSNPN and CDR2 is SVGIG (reference sequence). As DNA, the CDR3 is TGTGCCTACCAAGAGGGCCGGGCCCCCAATCAGCCCCAGCATTTT. Translating gives CAYQEGRAPNQPQHF.

The chain is built from TRBV30 and TRBJ1-5, with D possibly being TRBD1 (5 bases). The CDR3 is made up of 13 amino acids. The germline V gene has CDR1 GTSNPN and CDR2 SVGIG (reference sequence). V was shortened by 2 bases and J by 6 bases, with 11 bases between the two germline ends. CDR3: CAWSRGEGQPQHF. In DNA, the CDR3 is TGTGCCTGGAGTAGAGGGGAGGGTCAGCCCCAGCATTTT.

In its sample, this clone was seen once. This rearrangement joins TRBV10-3 to TRBJ2-7, with D possibly TRBD1 on 6 matching bases. The V gene lost 3 bases and the J gene lost 2 bases, with 11 bases spanning the gap. The CDR3 has 14 amino acids. Germline V gene lookup returns CDR1 ENHRY and CDR2 SYGVKD. This chain's CDR3 is CAISDGTNPYEQYF. CDR3 nucleotide sequence: TGTGCCATCAGTGACGGGACAAACCCCTACGAGCAGTACTTC.

The chain has TRBV7-3 and TRBJ2-1; perhaps D is TRBD1 or TRBD2 (5 bases each). The CDR3 has 15 amino acids. CDR1 is SGHTA and CDR2 is FQGTGA in the germline V gene. The germline V and J ends were trimmed by 6 bases and 7 bases, with 19 bases remaining between them. The DNA for the CDR3 is TGTGCCAGCAGGTCAGGGCGGAATGAGCGGAATGAGCAGTTCTTC. Its protein is CASRSGRNERNEQFF.